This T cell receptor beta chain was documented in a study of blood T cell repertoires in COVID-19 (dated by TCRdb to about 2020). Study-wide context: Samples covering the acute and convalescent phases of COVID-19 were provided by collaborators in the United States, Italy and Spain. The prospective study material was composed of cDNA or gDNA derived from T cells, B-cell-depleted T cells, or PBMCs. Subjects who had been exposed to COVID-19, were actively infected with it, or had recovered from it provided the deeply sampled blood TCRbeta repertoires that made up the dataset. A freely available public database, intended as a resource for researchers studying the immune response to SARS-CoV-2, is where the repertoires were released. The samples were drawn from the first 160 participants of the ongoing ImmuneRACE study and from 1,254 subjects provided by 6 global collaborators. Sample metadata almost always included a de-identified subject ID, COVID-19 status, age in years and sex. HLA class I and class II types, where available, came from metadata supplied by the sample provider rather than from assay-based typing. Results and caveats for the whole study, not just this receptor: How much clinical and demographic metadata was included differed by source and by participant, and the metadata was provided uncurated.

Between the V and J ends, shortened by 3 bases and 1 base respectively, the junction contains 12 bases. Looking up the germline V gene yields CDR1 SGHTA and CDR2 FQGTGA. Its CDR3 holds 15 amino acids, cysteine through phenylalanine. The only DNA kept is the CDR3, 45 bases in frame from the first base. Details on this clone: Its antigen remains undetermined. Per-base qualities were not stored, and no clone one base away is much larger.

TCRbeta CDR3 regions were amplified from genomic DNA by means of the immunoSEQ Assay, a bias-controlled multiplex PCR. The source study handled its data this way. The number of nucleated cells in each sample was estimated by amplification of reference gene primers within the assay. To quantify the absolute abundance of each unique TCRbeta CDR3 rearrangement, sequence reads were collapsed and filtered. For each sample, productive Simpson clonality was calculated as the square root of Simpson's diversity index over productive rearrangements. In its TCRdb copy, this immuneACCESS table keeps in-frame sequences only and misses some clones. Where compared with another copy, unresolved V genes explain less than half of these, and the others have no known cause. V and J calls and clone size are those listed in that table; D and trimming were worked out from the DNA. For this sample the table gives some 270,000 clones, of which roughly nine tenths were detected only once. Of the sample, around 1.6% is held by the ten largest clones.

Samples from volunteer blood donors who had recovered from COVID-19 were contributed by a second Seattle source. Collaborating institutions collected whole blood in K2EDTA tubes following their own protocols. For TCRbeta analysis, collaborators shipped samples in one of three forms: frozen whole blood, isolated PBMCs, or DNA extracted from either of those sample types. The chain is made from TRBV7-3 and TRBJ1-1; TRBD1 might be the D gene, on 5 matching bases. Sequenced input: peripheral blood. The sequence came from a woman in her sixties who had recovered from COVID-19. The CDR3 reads CASSLDATGNTEAFF. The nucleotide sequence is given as TGTGCCAGCAGCTTGGACGCTACAGGGAACACTGAAGCTTTCTTT.